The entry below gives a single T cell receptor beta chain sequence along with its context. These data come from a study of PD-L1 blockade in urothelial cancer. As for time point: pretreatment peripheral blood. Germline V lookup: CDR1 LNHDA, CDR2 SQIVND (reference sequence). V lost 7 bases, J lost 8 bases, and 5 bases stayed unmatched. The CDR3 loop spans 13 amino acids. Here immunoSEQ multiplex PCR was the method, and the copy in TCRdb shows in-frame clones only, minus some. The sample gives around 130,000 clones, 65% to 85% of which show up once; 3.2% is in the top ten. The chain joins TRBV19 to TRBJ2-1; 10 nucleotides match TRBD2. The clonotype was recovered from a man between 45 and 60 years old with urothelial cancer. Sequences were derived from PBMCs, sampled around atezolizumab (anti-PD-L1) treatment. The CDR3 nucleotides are TGTGCCAGTAAGGCTAGCGGGAGCTATGAGCAGTTCTTC. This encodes CASKASGSYEQFF.